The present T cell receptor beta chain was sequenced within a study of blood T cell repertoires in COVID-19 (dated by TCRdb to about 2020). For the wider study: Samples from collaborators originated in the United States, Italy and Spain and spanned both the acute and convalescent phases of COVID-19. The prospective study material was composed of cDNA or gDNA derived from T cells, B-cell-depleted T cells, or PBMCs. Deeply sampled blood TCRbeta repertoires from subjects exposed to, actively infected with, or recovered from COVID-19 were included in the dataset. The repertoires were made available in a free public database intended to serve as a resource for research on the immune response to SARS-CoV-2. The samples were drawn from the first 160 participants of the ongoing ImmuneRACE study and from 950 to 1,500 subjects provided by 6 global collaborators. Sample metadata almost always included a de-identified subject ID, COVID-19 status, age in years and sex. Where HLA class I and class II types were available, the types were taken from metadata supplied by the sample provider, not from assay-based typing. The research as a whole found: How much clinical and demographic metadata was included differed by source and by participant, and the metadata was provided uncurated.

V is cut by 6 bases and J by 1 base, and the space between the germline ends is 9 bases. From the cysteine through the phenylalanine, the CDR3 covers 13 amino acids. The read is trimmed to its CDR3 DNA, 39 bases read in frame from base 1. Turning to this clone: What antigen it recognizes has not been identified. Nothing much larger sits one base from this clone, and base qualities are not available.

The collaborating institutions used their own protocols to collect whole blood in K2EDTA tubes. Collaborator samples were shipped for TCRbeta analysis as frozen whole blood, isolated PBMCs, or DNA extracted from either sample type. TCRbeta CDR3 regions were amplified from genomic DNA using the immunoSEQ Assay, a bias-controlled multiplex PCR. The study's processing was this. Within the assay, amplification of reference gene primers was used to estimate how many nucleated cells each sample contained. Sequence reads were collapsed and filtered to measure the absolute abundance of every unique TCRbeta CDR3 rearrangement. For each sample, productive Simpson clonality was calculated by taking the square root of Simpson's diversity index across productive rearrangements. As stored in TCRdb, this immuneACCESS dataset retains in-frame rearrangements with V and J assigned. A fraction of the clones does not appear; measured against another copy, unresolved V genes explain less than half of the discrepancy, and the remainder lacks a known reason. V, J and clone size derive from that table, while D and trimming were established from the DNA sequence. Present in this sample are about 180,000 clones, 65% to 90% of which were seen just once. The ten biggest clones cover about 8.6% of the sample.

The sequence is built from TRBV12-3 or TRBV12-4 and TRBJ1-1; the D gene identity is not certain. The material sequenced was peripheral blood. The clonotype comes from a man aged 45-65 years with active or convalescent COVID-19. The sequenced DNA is TGTGCCAGCAGCCATAGATCGAACACTGAAGCTTTCTTT. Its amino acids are CASSHRSNTEAFF.